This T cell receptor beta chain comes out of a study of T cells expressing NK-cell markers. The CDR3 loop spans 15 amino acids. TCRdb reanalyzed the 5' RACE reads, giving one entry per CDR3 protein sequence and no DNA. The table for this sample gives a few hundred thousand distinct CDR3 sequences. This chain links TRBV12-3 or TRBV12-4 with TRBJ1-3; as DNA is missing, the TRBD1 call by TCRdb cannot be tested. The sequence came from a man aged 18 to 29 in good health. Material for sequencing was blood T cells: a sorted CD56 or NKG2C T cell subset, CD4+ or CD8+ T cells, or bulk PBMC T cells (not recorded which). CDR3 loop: CASRKDRDSGNTIYF.